This is a list of T cell receptor beta chains from one sample in a study of cytomegalovirus exposure and HLA in healthy donors. Some clones are missing from TCRdb's copy, which holds only in-frame ones; the method was immunoSEQ multiplex PCR. Of about 120,000 clones listed, 80% are singletons. Input material: PBMCs. All receptors derive from a young man in good health and CMV-seronegative. Both conserved end residues are trimmed from each CDR3.

>TRBJ1-5|TRBV5-5
ASSVDRWQPQH
>TRBJ2-1|TRBV5-1
ASSLDENEQF
>TRBJ1-2|TRBV28
ASSFGTGIVYGYT
>TRBJ2-1|TRBV18
ASSPLDRGQYNEQF
>TRBJ1-2|TRBV7-2
ASSLAQGVLGYT
>TRBJ2-7|TRBV5-1
ASSLAVFGQGVYEQY
>TRBJ2-7|TRBV28
ASRQGQNFYEQY
>TRBJ2-5|TRBV10-3
AISESGGGAQETQY
>TRBJ2-1|TRBV29-1
SVEAFWGASGGSYNEQF
>TRBJ2-6|TRBV10-3
AISEPGGANVLT
>TRBJ2-1|TRBV2
AGSPAGGPEQF
>TRBJ1-4|TRBV2
ASSSISTGKVKLF
>TRBJ2-4|TRBV6-1
ASSETTGAKNIQY
>TRBJ1-2|TRBV27
ASSFQGNYGYT
>TRBJ1-6|TRBV4-2
ASSVSGTGTNSPLH
>TRBJ2-2|TRBV19
ASSTPGDYTGELF
>TRBJ1-6|TRBV6-5
ASSYQSPRIGSPLH
>TRBJ2-7|TRBV9
ASSVGGPYEQY
>TRBJ2-6|TRBV15
ATSTGQGAEGANVLT
>TRBJ2-7|TRBV5-1
ASSLGGLTGGGYEQY
>TRBJ2-3|TRBV7-9
SSSSDGSADTQY
>TRBJ1-6|TRBV10-3
AISDTGQGRSPLH
>TRBJ1-1|TRBV28
ASSLRMNTEAF
>TRBJ2-3|TRBV2
ASRTSGGATDTQY
>TRBJ2-2|TRBV19
ASRWGTSTAGELF
>TRBJ1-5|TRBV28
ASSKDSLYNQPQH
>TRBJ1-5|TRBV30
AWSVPHGSQPQH
>TRBJ1-1|TRBV7-2
ASSIQGTGTEAF
>TRBJ2-1|TRBV5-1
ASSLAGTGPFNEQF
>TRBJ2-7|TRBV4-1
ASSQGGIPEQY
>TRBJ1-5|TRBV5-1
ASSLLDSSNSNQPQH
>TRBJ1-3|TRBV29-1
SVLGQGSGNTIY